This TCR beta chain is drawn from a study of blood T cell repertoires in COVID-19. Study information: Sample material is recorded as cDNA or gDNA derived from T cells, B-cell-depleted T cells, or PBMCs.

Germline CDR1 SNHLY, CDR2 FYNNEI. This CDR3 contains 14 residues. Trimming took 6 bases from V and 4 from J, leaving 15 bases between them. Source study methods: Cell counts per sample came from amplifying reference gene primers. Assay used: immunoSEQ multiplex PCR; TCRdb lists only in-frame clones, some missing. V and J calls and clone size are those listed in that table; D and trimming were worked out from the DNA. The sample shows tens of thousands of clones, 75% to 85% of them seen only once. The gene calls are TRBV2 and TRBJ2-5; D might be TRBD1 (8 bases). This TCR was sampled from a man aged 60 to 69 with acute or convalescent COVID-19. Source material: peripheral blood. This CDR3 reads CASRMNRGGETQYF. CDR3 DNA: TGTGCCAGCAGGATGAACAGGGGGGGAGAGACCCAGTACTTC.